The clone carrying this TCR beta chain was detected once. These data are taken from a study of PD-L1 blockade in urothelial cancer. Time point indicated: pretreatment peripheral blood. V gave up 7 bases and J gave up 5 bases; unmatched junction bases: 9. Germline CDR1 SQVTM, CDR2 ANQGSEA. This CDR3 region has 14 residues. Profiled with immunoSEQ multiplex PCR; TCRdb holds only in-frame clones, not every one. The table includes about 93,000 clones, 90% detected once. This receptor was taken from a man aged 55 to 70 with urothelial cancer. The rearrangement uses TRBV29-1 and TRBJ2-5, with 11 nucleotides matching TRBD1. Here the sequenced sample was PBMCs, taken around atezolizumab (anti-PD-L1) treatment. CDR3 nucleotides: TGCAGCGCAATCCGGGACAGGGGGTGGGAGACCCAGTACTTC. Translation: CSAIRDRGWETQYF.